The 15 T cell receptor beta chains below were found in one sample sequenced in a study of control samples from healthy donors and cancer patients. Profiled with immunoSEQ multiplex PCR; TCRdb holds only in-frame clones, not every one. The table shows around 100,000 clones, with just under 95% occurring only once. The sample was blood. The receptor set was obtained from a human donor in good health. The donor label of this sample is uncertain.

The V and J genes are TRBV19 and TRBJ1-2; 10 nucleotides line up with TRBD1. Germline trimming cut 6 bases from V and 6 bases from J; bases unmatched to any gene: 7. CDR1 LNHDA and CDR2 SQIVND come from the germline V gene (reference sequence). This CDR3 is 14 amino acids long. For the CDR3, the DNA is TGTGCCAGTAGCCCGGACAGGGGGGCTGATGGCTACACCTTC. Its protein product is CASSPDRGADGYTF. The full variable domain, in which reference TRBV19 and TRBJ1-2 provide the parts outside the CDR3, is DGGITQSPKYLFRKEGQNVTLSCEQNLNHDAMYWYRQDPGQGLRLIYYSQIVNDFQKGDIAEGYSVSREKKESFPLTVTSAQKNPTAFYLCASSPDRGADGYTFGSGTRLTVV.

The chain recombines TRBV7-2 with TRBJ1-1; the D gene is possibly TRBD1 (5 bases). CDR3 length: 17 amino acids. The germline gives CDR1 SGHTA, CDR2 FQGNSA. V lost 4 bases, J lost 3 bases, and 21 bases lay in between. DNA of the CDR3: TGTGCCAGCAGCTCCACTCCCCAGGGTTGGGGGGACACTGAAGCTTTCTTT. It is translated as CASSSTPQGWGDTEAFF. The full variable domain, with the rest looked up from reference TRBV7-2 and TRBJ1-1, is GAGVSQSPSNKVTEKGKDVELRCDPISGHTALYWYRQSLGQGLEFLIYFQGNSAPDKSGLPSDRFSAERTGGSVSTLTIQRTQQEDSAVYLCASSSTPQGWGDTEAFFGQGTRLTVV.

The chain combines TRBV6-5 with TRBJ1-2; 7 bases are a match to TRBD1. Per the germline V gene, CDR1 is MNHEY and CDR2 is SVGAGI. The CDR3 totals 15 residues. After removal of 2 bases from V and 6 bases from J, the junction contained 9 bases not matched to a gene. CDR3 in DNA: TGTGCCAGCAGTTACCTTGGACAGGCGGGTCATGGCTACACCTTC. It specifies CASSYLGQAGHGYTF.

This sequence joins TRBV21-1 and TRBJ2-1. TRBV21-1 is classified as a pseudogene. CDR3 length: 11 residues. As DNA, the CDR3 is TGTGCCAGCAGCAAGGGGATTGAGCAGTTCTTC. Translation gives CASSKGIEQFF.

The rearrangement links TRBV12-5 to TRBJ2-1; D remains ambiguous. The CDR3 runs to 12 residues. CDR1 is LGHNT, CDR2 FRNRAP, per germline. V lost 6 bases and J lost 7, with 10 bases in between. CDR3 coding DNA: TGTGCTAGTGGCCTGGCCCGTAATGAGCAGTTCTTC. Amino acids: CASGLARNEQFF.

V and J are TRBV30 and TRBJ1-2; 8 bases are a match to TRBD1. This CDR3 region has 14 residues. The V segment lost 2 bases and the J segment 7 bases; nucleotides outside the gene matches: 9. Germline V gene lookup returns CDR1 GTSNPN and CDR2 SVGIG (reference sequence). CDR3 in DNA: TGTGCCTGGAGTCGGGGGCAGGGGGCGTCTGGCTACACCTTC. It translates to CAWSRGQGASGYTF. The complete variable domain, with remaining parts taken from reference TRBV30 and TRBJ1-2, reads SQTIHQWPATLVQPVGSPLSLECTVEGTSNPNLYWYRQAAGRGLQLLFYSVGIGQISSEVPQNLSASRPQDRQFILSSKKLLLSDSGFYLCAWSRGQGASGYTFGSGTRLTVV.

The gene calls are TRBV6-1 and TRBJ2-1; D could derive from TRBD1 or TRBD2 (5 bases each). CDR3 size: 20 residues. CDR1 MNHNS and CDR2 SASEGT come from the germline V gene. The V end lost 2 bases, the J end lost 3 bases, and 26 bases lay between the germline ends. Written as DNA, the CDR3 is TGTGCCAGCAGTGAATGGGACGTAGGTCAGTTTGGAATGAACTACAATGAGCAGTTCTTC. It yields the protein CASSEWDVGQFGMNYNEQFF.

The chain joins TRBV9 to TRBJ2-3, with a tentative D call TRBD1 (6 bases). Per germline, CDR1 SGDLS and CDR2 YYNGEE. The CDR3 totals 16 residues. V lost 1 base, J lost 5 bases, and 17 bases lay in between. The DNA of the CDR3 is TGTGCCAGCAGCGTAAACCCCGACAGGTATGGAGATACGCAGTATTTT. Protein: CASSVNPDRYGDTQYF.

The chain has TRBV13 and TRBJ2-5, with D unresolved. V was cut by 5 bases and J by 0 bases, with 10 bases left in between. CDR3 length: 14 residues. The V gene's germline CDR1 is PRHDT and CDR2 FYEKMQ (reference sequence). CDR3 DNA: TGTGCCAGCAGCCCCCGCGGCCACCAAGAGACCCAGTACTTC. This translates into CASSPRGHQETQYF.

The V and J genes are TRBV14 and TRBJ1-2; no clear D. The CDR3 consists of 13 residues. V shed 2 bases and J shed 2 bases, with 6 bases lying between them. Germline V lookup: CDR1 SGHDN, CDR2 FVKESK. CDR3 sequence reads: CASSQNKNYGYTF. In DNA, the CDR3 is TGTGCCAGCAGCCAAAATAAGAACTATGGCTACACCTTC. The entire variable domain, with the rest obtained from reference TRBV14 and TRBJ1-2, is as follows: EAGVTQFPSHSVIEKGQTVTLRCDPISGHDNLYWYRRVMGKEIKFLLHFVKESKQDESGMPNNRFLAERTGGTYSTLKVQPAELEDSGVYFCASSQNKNYGYTFGSGTRLTVV.

The chain joins TRBV7-7 to TRBJ2-5; 9 nucleotides align to TRBD1. The germline V gene encodes CDR1 SSHAT and CDR2 FNYEAQ (reference sequence). The CDR3 contains 13 residues. Germline trimming cut 6 bases from V and 2 bases from J; bases unmatched to any gene: 1. The CDR3 protein is CASRGQGQETQYF. The CDR3 coding sequence is TGTGCCAGCAGGGGACAGGGTCAAGAGACCCAGTACTTC.

The chain couples TRBV10-3 to TRBJ2-3; D is ambiguous. V was pared by 1 base and J by 9 bases, with 8 bases between. Germline-derived CDR1 and CDR2 are ENHRY and SYGVKD. The CDR3 covers 12 residues. Written as DNA, the CDR3 is TGTGCCATCAGTGAGTTCGATGGGACGCAGTATTTT. This translates into CAISEFDGTQYF.

This clone was found once. The chain is built from TRBV6-2 or TRBV6-3 and TRBJ2-7; tentatively, D is TRBD1 (6 bases). The CDR3 loop spans 17 amino acids. The V end was cut by 0 bases, the J end by 0 bases, with 15 bases between. Germline CDR1 MNHEY, CDR2 SVGEGT. The CDR3 spells CASSYSRTDKYSYEQYF. The CDR3 DNA is TGTGCCAGCAGTTACTCCAGGACAGATAAATACTCCTACGAGCAGTACTTC.

The V and J genes are TRBV7-9 and TRBJ1-3; 8 bases match TRBD1. Unmatched junction bases numbered 9, after V lost 7 bases and J lost 4 bases. The CDR3 extends over 15 amino acids. CDR1 SEHNR and CDR2 FQNEAQ come from the germline V gene (reference sequence). The CDR3 DNA reads as TGTGCCAGCAACCCAGGACAGGGACTAGGAAACACCATATATTTT. Protein product: CASNPGQGLGNTIYF. Combining the CDR3 with reference TRBV7-9 and TRBJ1-3 gives the whole variable domain DTGVSQNPRHKITKRGQNVTFRCDPISEHNRLYWYRQTLGQGPEFLTYFQNEAQLEKSRLLSDRFSAERPKGSFSTLEIQRTEQGDSAMYLCASNPGQGLGNTIYFGEGSWLTVV.

The rearrangement joins TRBV3-1 (or the pseudogene TRBV3-2) to TRBJ2-5; D possibly corresponds to TRBD2 (6 bases). Germline loops: CDR1 LGHDT, CDR2 YNNKEL (reference sequence). This CDR3 is built from 16 residues. With 0 bases removed from V and 2 bases from J, the gap between germline ends came to 13 bases. The CDR3 here is CASSQDWGVEQETQYF. The CDR3 DNA reads as TGTGCCAGCAGCCAAGATTGGGGGGTGGAACAAGAGACCCAGTACTTC.